Listed below are T cell receptor beta chains from one sample, sequenced in a study of Graves' ophthalmopathy and Graves' hyperthyroidism. TCRdb reprocessed the multiplex PCR reads with MiXCR, giving one entry per CDR3 protein. The sample contains over 150,000 distinct CDR3 sequences, approximately 40% of which appear only once. The sample taken for sequencing was peripheral blood. Receptors originate from a woman in her thirties or forties with Graves' ophthalmopathy. The CDR3 runs from the conserved cysteine through the conserved F or W. A D gene is named only where the DNA matches it firmly. Not all rows give a size; the values are once, few, many and, for expanded clones, a class.

>TRBD2|TRBV4-2|TRBJ2-7|once
CASSQEVASGGSYEQYF
TGTGCCAGCAGCCAAGAGGTGGCTAGCGGGGGCTCCTACGAGCAGTACTTC
>-|TRBV6-5|TRBJ1-3|many
CASSYPPTFISGNTIYF
TGTGCCAGCAGTTACCCCCCGACGTTTATCTCTGGAAACACCATATATTTT
>-|TRBV12-3/TRBV12-4|TRBJ1-2|many
CASSFRQIKNYGYTF
TGTGCCAGCAGTTTCCGACAGATTAAAAACTATGGCTACACCTTC
>-|TRBV30|TRBJ2-7|many
CAWSRAGEQYF
TGTGCCTGGAGTCGGGCTGGGGAGCAGTACTTC
>-|TRBV5-1|TRBJ2-5|many
CASSLAPGETQYF
TGCGCCAGCAGCTTGGCCCCGGGGGAGACCCAGTACTTC
>TRBD2|TRBV7-2|TRBJ2-5|-
CASSFLAGGYETQYF
TGTGCCAGCAGCTTCCTAGCGGGAGGCTATGAGACCCAGTACTTC
>TRBD1|TRBV5-1|TRBJ1-2|many
CASGTGGVPNYGYTF
TGCGCCAGCGGAACAGGGGGCGTCCCAAACTATGGCTACACCTTC
>-|TRBV19|TRBJ2-2|-
CASSIRGSAGELFF
TGTGCCAGTAGTATACGGGGGAGCGCCGGGGAGCTGTTTTTT
>-|TRBV30|TRBJ1-1|-
CAWSVYGAEAFF
TGTGCCTGGAGTGTATACGGCGCTGAAGCTTTCTTT
>TRBD1|TRBV29-1|TRBJ1-1|many
CSAEGTGGTEAFF
TGCAGCGCTGAGGGGACAGGGGGCACTGAAGCTTTCTTT
>-|TRBV2|TRBJ1-1|-
CASGRQTNTEAFF
TGTGCCAGCGGCCGACAGACGAACACTGAAGCTTTCTTT
>-|TRBV7-2|TRBJ1-3|many
CASSLGTGNTIYF
TGTGCCAGCAGCTTAGGCACGGGAAACACCATATATTTT
>-|TRBV12-5|TRBJ1-5|many
CASGRDSQPQHF
TGTGCTAGTGGTAGAGACAGTCAGCCCCAGCATTTT
>-|TRBV6-1|TRBJ2-2|once
CASRRGTGEQPGELFF
TGTGCCAGCAGGAGAGGGACCGGCGAGCAACCCGGGGAGCTGTTTTTT
>-|TRBV18|TRBJ1-1|many
CASSPTGLGTEAFF
TGTGCCAGCTCACCTACAGGTCTGGGTACTGAAGCTTTCTTT
>-|TRBV12-3/TRBV12-4|TRBJ1-6|-
CASSPRTASLNSPLHF
TGTGCCAGCAGTCCACGGACAGCGTCCCTGAATTCACCCCTCCACTTT
>TRBD1|TRBV20-1|TRBJ1-3|many
CSAREPGQGLGNTIYF
TGCAGTGCTAGAGAACCGGGACAGGGCCTTGGAAACACCATATATTTT
>-|TRBV7-8|TRBJ1-2|few
CASSLVGSSGYTF
TGTGCCAGCAGCTTAGTGGGCAGCTCTGGCTACACCTTC